This paragraph covers one TCR beta chain sequence. The source of the sample is a study of CD8+CD57+ T cells in acquired aplastic anemia. CDR3 and TCR beta VDJ profiling relied on a genomic DNA template. TCRdb recomputed calls from the reads with MiXCR, one row per CDR3 protein. The sample has about 200,000 distinct CDR3 sequences, approximately 65% seen once; the top ten hold roughly 53%. Flow cytometry had shown expanded CD8+CD57+ cells in the patients chosen for sequencing. Sequenced material: sorted CD4+, CD8+, or CD8+CD57+ T cells (not recorded which) from PBMCs. This clonotype was sampled from a human donor with aplastic anemia.

The CDR3 DNA reads TGCAGCGTTGAAGAAGGGGGGGCCGAGCAGTACTTC. This translates into CSVEEGGAEQYF. The genes are TRBV29-1 and TRBJ2-7, with TRBD2 as a possible D gene (7 bases). The V and J ends lost 0 bases and 6 bases respectively, with 9 bases between them. Germline values: CDR1 SQVTM, CDR2 ANQGSEA. This CDR3 contains 12 residues.